These 2 T cell receptor beta chains came from one sample sequenced in a study of cytomegalovirus exposure and HLA in healthy donors. The study ran its PCR with 60 Vbeta and 13 Jbeta primers. Produced via immunoSEQ multiplex PCR; TCRdb's table is partial and in-frame only. The sample shows about 64,000 clones, approximately 83% of them seen only once. The specimen sequenced was PBMCs. The receptors originated from a female donor in good health and CMV-seronegative.

CDR3 DNA sequence: TGTGCCAGCAGTTTACGAGTTACTGGGGCCAACGTCCTGACTTTC. Translating gives CASSLRVTGANVLTF. V is TRBV27 and J is TRBJ2-6; D is unclear. Germline lookup yields CDR1 MNHEY and CDR2 SMNVEV (reference sequence). This CDR3 has 15 amino acids. With 2 bases removed from V and 2 bases from J, the gap between germline ends came to 7 bases. Together with reference TRBV27 and TRBJ2-6, the CDR3 gives the full variable domain: EAQVTQNPRYLITVTGKKLTVTCSQNMNHEYMSWYRQDPGLGLRQIYYSMNVEVTDKGDVPEGYKVSRKEKRNFPLILESPSPNQTSLYFCASSLRVTGANVLTFGAGSRLTVL.

The CDR3 DNA reads as TGTGCCAGCAGTGTCTCGCCGGATGAGCAGTTCTTC. It yields the protein CASSVSPDEQFF. V usage is TRBV2 and J usage is TRBJ2-1, with D hard to call. Trimming removed 4 bases from V and 8 bases from J, with 9 bases in between. Looked up from germline, CDR1 is SNHLY and CDR2 is FYNNEI. The length of the CDR3 is 12 residues.